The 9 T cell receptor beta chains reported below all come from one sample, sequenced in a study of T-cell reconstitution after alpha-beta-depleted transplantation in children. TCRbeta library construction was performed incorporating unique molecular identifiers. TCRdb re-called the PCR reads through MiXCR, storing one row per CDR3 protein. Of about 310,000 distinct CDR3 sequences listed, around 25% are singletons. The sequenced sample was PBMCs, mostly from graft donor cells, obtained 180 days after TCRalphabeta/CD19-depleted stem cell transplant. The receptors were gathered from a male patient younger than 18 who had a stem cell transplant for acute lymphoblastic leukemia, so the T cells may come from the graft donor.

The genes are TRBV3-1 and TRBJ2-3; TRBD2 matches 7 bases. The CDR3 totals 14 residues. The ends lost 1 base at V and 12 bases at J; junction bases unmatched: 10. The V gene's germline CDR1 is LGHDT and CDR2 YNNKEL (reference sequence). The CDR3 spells CASSQGAGDGRQYF. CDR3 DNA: TGTGCCAGCAGCCAAGGCGCGGGGGATGGGCGACAGTATTTT.

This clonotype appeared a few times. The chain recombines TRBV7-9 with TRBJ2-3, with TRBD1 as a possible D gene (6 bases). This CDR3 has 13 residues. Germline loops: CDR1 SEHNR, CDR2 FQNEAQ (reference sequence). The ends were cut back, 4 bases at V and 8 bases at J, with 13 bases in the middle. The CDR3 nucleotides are TGTGCCAGCAGCTCCTCAAGACAGGCTACGCAGTATTTT. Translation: CASSSSRQATQYF.

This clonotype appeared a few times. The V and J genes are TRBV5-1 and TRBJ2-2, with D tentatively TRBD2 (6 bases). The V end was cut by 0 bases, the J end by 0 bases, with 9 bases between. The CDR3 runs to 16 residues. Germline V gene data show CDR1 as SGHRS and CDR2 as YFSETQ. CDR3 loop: CASSLASGPNTGELFF. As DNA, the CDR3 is TGCGCCAGCAGCTTGGCCAGCGGGCCGAACACCGGGGAGCTGTTTTTT.

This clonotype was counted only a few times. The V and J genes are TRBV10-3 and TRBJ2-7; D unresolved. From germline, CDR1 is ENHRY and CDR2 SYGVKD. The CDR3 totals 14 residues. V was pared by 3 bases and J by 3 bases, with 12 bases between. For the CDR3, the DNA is TGTGCCATCAGTGAAGGACGCCTTAACTACGAGCAGTACTTC. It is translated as CAISEGRLNYEQYF.

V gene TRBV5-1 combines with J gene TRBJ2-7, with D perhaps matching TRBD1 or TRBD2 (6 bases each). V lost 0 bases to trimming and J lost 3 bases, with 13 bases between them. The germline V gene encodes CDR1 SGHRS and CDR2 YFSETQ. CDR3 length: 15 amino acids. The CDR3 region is CASSLEGGAFYEQYF. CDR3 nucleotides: TGCGCCAGCAGCTTGGAGGGGGGAGCCTTCTACGAGCAGTACTTC. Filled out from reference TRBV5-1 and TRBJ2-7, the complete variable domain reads KAGVTQTPRYLIKTRGQQVTLSCSPISGHRSVSWYQQTPGQGLQFLFEYFSETQRNKGNFPGRFSGRQFSNSRSEMNVSTLELGDSALYLCASSLEGGAFYEQYFGPGTRLTVT.

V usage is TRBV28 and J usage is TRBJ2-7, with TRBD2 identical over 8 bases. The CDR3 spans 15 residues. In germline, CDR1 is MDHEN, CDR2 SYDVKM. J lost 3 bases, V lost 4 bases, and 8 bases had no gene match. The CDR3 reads CASSSLAGPDYEQYF. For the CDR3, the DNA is TGTGCCAGCAGTTCTCTAGCGGGTCCCGACTACGAGCAGTACTTC.

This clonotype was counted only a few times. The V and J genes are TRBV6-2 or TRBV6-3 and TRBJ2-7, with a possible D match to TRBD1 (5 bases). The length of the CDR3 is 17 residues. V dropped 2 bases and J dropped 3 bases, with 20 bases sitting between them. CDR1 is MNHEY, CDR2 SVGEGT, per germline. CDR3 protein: CASSYQGRGARDYEQYF. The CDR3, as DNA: TGTGCCAGCAGTTACCAAGGCCGTGGGGCGCGCGACTACGAGCAGTACTTC.

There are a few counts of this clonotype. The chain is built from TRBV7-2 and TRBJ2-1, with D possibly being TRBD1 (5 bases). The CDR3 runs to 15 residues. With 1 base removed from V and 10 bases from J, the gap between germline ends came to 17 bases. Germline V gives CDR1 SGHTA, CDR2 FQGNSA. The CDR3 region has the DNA TGTGCCAGCAGCTTAGTTCGACAGCCATTCGGGGAGCAGTTCTTC. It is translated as CASSLVRQPFGEQFF. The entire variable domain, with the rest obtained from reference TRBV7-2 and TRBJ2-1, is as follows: GAGVSQSPSNKVTEKGKDVELRCDPISGHTALYWYRQSLGQGLEFLIYFQGNSAPDKSGLPSDRFSAERTGGSVSTLTIQRTQQEDSAVYLCASSLVRQPFGEQFFGPGTRLTVL.

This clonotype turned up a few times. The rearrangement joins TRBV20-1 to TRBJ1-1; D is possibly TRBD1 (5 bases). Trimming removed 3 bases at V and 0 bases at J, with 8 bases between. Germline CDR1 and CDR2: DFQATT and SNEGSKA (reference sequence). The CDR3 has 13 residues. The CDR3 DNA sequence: TGCAGTGCTAGTGAGGGGATGAACACTGAAGCTTTCTTT. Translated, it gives CSASEGMNTEAFF.